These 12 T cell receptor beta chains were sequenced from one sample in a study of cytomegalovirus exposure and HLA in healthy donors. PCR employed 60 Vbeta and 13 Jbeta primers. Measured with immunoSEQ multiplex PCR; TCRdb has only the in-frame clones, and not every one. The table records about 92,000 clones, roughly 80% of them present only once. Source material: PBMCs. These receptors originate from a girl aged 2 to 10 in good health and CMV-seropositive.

CDR3 DNA: TGTGCCACCAGCAGGGGGGTGGGGCGGGAGGGTGCCTCCTACAATGAGCAGTTCTTC. Its translation is CATSRGVGREGASYNEQFF. The chain has TRBV15 and TRBJ2-1, with TRBD2 matching 9 bases. V was pared by 3 bases and J by 0 bases, with 12 bases of the junction left unmatched. The CDR3 length is 19 residues. CDR1 is LNHNV and CDR2 is YYDKDF in the germline V gene (reference sequence).

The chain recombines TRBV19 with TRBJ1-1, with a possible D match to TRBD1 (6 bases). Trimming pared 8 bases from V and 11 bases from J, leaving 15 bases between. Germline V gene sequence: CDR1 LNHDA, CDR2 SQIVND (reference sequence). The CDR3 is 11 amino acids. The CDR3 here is CASRTVLWAFF. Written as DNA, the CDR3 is TGTGCCAGTCGGACAGTCCTTTGGGCTTTCTTT.

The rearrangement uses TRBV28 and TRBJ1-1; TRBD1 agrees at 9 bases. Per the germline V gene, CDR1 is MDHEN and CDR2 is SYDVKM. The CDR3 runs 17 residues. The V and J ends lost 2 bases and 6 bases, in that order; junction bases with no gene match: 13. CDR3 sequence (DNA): TGTGCCAGCAGTTTAGTGGGACAGGGATCTTCGTTCGCTGAAGCTTTCTTT. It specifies CASSLVGQGSSFAEAFF.

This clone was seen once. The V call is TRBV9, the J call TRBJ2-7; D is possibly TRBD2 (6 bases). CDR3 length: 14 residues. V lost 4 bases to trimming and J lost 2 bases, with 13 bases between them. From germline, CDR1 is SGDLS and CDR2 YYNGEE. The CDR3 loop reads CASSPTAGAYEQYF. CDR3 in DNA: TGTGCCAGCAGCCCTACAGCGGGTGCCTACGAGCAGTACTTC.

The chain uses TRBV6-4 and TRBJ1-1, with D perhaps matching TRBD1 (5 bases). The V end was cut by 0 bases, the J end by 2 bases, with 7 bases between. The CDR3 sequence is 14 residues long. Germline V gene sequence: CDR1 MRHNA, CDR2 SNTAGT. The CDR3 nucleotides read TGTGCCAGCAGTGACTCTCAGGGAAACACTGAAGCTTTCTTT. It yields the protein CASSDSQGNTEAFF.

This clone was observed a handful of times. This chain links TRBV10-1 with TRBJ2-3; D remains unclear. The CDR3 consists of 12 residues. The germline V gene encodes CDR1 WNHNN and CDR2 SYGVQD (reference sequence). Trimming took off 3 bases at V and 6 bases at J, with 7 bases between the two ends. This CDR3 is CASSDPADTQYF. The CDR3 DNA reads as TGCGCCAGCAGTGACCCCGCGGATACGCAGTATTTT.

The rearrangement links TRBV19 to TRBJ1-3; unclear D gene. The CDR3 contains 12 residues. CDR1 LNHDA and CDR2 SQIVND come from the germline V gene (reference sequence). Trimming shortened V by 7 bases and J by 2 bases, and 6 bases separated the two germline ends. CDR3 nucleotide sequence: TGTGCCAGTATCAGCGCTGGAAACACCATATATTTT. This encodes CASISAGNTIYF. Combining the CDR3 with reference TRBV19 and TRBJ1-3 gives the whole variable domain DGGITQSPKYLFRKEGQNVTLSCEQNLNHDAMYWYRQDPGQGLRLIYYSQIVNDFQKGDIAEGYSVSREKKESFPLTVTSAQKNPTAFYLCASISAGNTIYFGEGSWLTVV.

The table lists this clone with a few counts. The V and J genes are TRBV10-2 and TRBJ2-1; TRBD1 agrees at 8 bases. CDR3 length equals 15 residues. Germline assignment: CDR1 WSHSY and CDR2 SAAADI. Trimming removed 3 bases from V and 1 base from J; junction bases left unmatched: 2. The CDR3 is CASSEGQGSYNEQFF. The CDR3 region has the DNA TGCGCCAGCAGTGAAGGACAGGGATCCTACAATGAGCAGTTCTTC.

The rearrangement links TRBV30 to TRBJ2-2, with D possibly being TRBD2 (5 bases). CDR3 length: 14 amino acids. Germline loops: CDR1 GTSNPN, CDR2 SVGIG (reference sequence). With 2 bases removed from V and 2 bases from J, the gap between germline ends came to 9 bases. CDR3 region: CAWSRSGNTGELFF. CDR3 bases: TGTGCCTGGAGTCGAAGCGGAAACACCGGGGAGCTGTTTTTT.

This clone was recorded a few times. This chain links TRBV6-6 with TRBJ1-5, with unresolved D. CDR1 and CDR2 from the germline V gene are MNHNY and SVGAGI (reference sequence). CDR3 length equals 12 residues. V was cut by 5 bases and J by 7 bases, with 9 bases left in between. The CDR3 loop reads CASSPPGQPQHF. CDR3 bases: TGTGCCAGCAGTCCGCCGGGACAGCCCCAGCATTTT.

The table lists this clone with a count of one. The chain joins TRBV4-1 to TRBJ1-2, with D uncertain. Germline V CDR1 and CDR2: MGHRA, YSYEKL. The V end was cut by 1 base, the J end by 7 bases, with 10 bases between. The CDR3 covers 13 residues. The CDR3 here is CASSQVILSGYTF. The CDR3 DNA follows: TGCGCCAGCAGCCAAGTTATCCTCTCTGGCTACACCTTC.

The DNA for the CDR3 is TGTGCCAGCAGTTTATCCCCCAACAGGGGGCACGAGCAGTACTTC. Amino acid sequence: CASSLSPNRGHEQYF. The chain links TRBV27 to TRBJ2-7, with 9 bases identical to TRBD1. From germline, CDR1 is MNHEY and CDR2 SMNVEV (reference sequence). This CDR3 has 15 amino acids. V lost 0 bases and J lost 5; bases outside the gene matches: 5.